Listed below are T cell receptor beta chains from one sample, sequenced in a study of radiation and T cells in renal cell carcinoma. The protocol was immunoSEQ multiplex PCR, while the TCRdb copy is restricted to in-frame clones and leaves out a portion. The top ten clones hold about 31% of a sample with approximately 51,000 clones, roughly 84% of them seen once. Sequenced here: blood, sampled from a patient whose treatment included radiotherapy and nephrectomy. The receptors shown here come from a woman in her 70s with renal cell carcinoma. Each CDR3 is given with its conserved first and last residue. A D gene is named only where the DNA matches it firmly. Where a row states a size, it is once, few, many or the class of an expanded clone; other rows omit it.

clone size	J gene	V gene	D gene	CDR3 length	CDR3 DNA	CDR3 protein
.	TRBJ2-7	TRBV9	TRBD2	15	TGTGCCAGCAGCATCTTAGCGGGTGCAGTCTACGAGCAGTACTTC	CASSILAGAVYEQYF
.	TRBJ2-7	TRBV5-1	.	12	TGCGCCAGCAGCTTGGAAGGCCACGAGCAGTACTTC	CASSLEGHEQYF
.	TRBJ1-1	TRBV5-1	TRBD1	15	TGCGCCAGCAGCGCCAGGGGGGTGATGAACACTGAAGCTTTCTTT	CASSARGVMNTEAFF
few	TRBJ1-4	TRBV4-1	TRBD1	14	TGCGCCAGCAGCCAGCCGGGACAGAGGGAAAAACTGTTTTTT	CASSQPGQREKLFF
.	TRBJ2-6	TRBV25-1	TRBD1	16	TGTGCCAGCAGTGGCCGGGACAGGGCCGGGGCCAACGTCCTGACTTTC	CASSGRDRAGANVLTF
.	TRBJ1-5	TRBV18	.	14	TGTGCCAGCTCACAACAGGAGAGCAATCAGCCCCAGCATTTT	CASSQQESNQPQHF
.	TRBJ2-4	TRBV7-2	.	13	TGTGCCAGCAGCTTAGCGGGAGAGGTCATTCAGTACTTC	CASSLAGEVIQYF
.	TRBJ2-7	TRBV9	TRBD1	15	TGTGCCAGCAGCGGCCGGGACAGGGGGCCTCACGAGCAGTACTTC	CASSGRDRGPHEQYF
.	TRBJ1-3	TRBV19	.	15	TGTGCCAGTAGCCGACAGAGGGCCTCTGGAAACACCATATATTTT	CASSRQRASGNTIYF
.	TRBJ2-4	TRBV7-9	.	15	TGTGCCAGCAGCTTGACCCGGGATGACAAAAACATTCAGTACTTC	CASSLTRDDKNIQYF
.	TRBJ1-2	TRBV6-1	TRBD1	15	TGTGCCAGCGGTACCGGGACAGGCTCTAACTATGGCTACACCTTC	CASGTGTGSNYGYTF
.	TRBJ2-3	TRBV2	.	13	TGTGCCAGCAGGTGGGGATACACAGATACGCAGTATTTT	CASRWGYTDTQYF
.	TRBJ2-1	TRBV5-6	TRBD2	16	TGTGCCAGCAGCTTAATACGACTAGCGGGTTACAATGAGCAGTTCTTC	CASSLIRLAGYNEQFF
.	TRBJ1-2	TRBV5-1	.	15	TGCGCCAGCAGCTTGGCTCCCGGCGAGGGTGGTGGCTACACCTTC	CASSLAPGEGGGYTF
.	TRBJ2-5	TRBV6-5	.	13	TGTGCCAGCAGTTTCCTATACCAAGAGACCCAGTACTTC	CASSFLYQETQYF
.	TRBJ1-1	TRBV27	TRBD1	16	TGTGCCAGCAGTATCGCCGGGACAGGGGGGAACACTGAAGCTTTCTTT	CASSIAGTGGNTEAFF
.	TRBJ1-6	TRBV2	.	11	TGTGCCAGCAGTGTTGGATCACCCCTCCACTTT	CASSVGSPLHF
.	TRBJ1-4	TRBV19	TRBD1	15	TGTGCCAGTAGTCCTACGACAGGGGGTCCTGAAAAACTGTTTTTT	CASSPTTGGPEKLFF
once	TRBJ1-1	TRBV2	.	14	TGTGCCAGCAGTGCGAGGGATTGGAACACTGAAGCTTTCTTT	CASSARDWNTEAFF
.	TRBJ1-3	TRBV7-9	.	15	TGTGCCAGCAGCCCAGCAGGTACATCTGGAAACACCATATATTTT	CASSPAGTSGNTIYF
.	TRBJ1-2	TRBV30	TRBD1	14	TGTGCCTGGAGTCGGGACAGGGGAGGACGTGGCTACACCTTC	CAWSRDRGGRGYTF
.	TRBJ1-2	TRBV20-1	.	11	TGCAGTGCTCTCGGGACGTATGGCTACACCTTC	CSALGTYGYTF
.	TRBJ2-1	TRBV4-3	.	12	TGCGCCAGCGGGAGCGGTTACAATGAGCAGTTCTTC	CASGSGYNEQFF
.	TRBJ1-5	TRBV12-1	.	13	TGTGCCAGCAGCTTTTATCTGGCTCAAGCCCAGCATTTT	CASSFYLAQAQHF
.	TRBJ1-6	TRBV5-6	TRBD1	14	TGTGCCAGCAGCTCGACAGGGTTGGATTCACCCCTCCACTTT	CASSSTGLDSPLHF
few	TRBJ2-2	TRBV7-9	TRBD2	15	TGTGCCAGCAGCCGGGGGGGACAGAACACCGGGGAGCTGTTTTTT	CASSRGGQNTGELFF
.	TRBJ2-5	TRBV27	.	13	TGTGCCAGCAGCTACCTAGAGGGGGAGACCCAGTACTTC	CASSYLEGETQYF
.	TRBJ2-7	TRBV29-1	.	14	TGCAGCGTTGAAGATGCAGGGAACTCCTACGAGCAGTACTTC	CSVEDAGNSYEQYF
.	TRBJ2-1	TRBV7-6	TRBD2	13	TGTGCCAGCAGCTGGACTAGTCCGGGGGAGCAGTTCTTC	CASSWTSPGEQFF
.	TRBJ2-1	TRBV5-1	TRBD2	16	TGCGCCAGCAGCTTGGGGACTAGTAGCGGGCATGATGAGCAGTTCTTC	CASSLGTSSGHDEQFF
few	TRBJ2-7	TRBV7-2	.	14	TGTGCCAGCAGCCACGGCAGGCCTTTGTACGAGCAGTACTTC	CASSHGRPLYEQYF
.	TRBJ2-1	TRBV7-9	.	13	TGTGCCAGCAGCTTAGAGACCGGGAATGAGCAGTTCTTC	CASSLETGNEQFF
.	TRBJ2-3	TRBV9	.	16	TGTGCCAGCAGCGTAGTGGCAGGGGCTAGCACAGATACGCAGTATTTT	CASSVVAGASTDTQYF
.	TRBJ2-1	TRBV5-1	TRBD2	14	TGCGCCAGCAGCTCGGCTAGCGGGAGCTATGAGCAGTTCTTC	CASSSASGSYEQFF
.	TRBJ2-7	TRBV4-3	TRBD2	15	TGCGCCAGCAGCCCCACTAGCGGGAGCTTCAACGAGCAGTACTTC	CASSPTSGSFNEQYF
.	TRBJ1-2	TRBV4-1	.	13	TGTGCCAGCAGCTTAGTTGATAACTATGGCTACACCTTC	CASSLVDNYGYTF
.	TRBJ2-5	TRBV27	TRBD1	15	TGTGCCAGCAGTTTTCTGGGACAGGGGCTGGAGACCCAGTACTTC	CASSFLGQGLETQYF
.	TRBJ1-2	TRBV27	TRBD1	15	TGTGCCAGCAGTAAAAAGACAGGGGCCAGTTATGGCTACACCTTC	CASSKKTGASYGYTF
.	TRBJ2-3	TRBV7-9	TRBD2	15	TGTGCCAGCAGCCCTAGCGGGGGGCTGACAGATACGCAGTATTTT	CASSPSGGLTDTQYF
.	TRBJ1-3	TRBV5-6	.	12	TGTGCCAGCAGCTTGGACCCGATCACCATATATTTT	CASSLDPITIYF
.	TRBJ1-1	TRBV6-1	.	13	TGTGCCAGCAGTACTGAGGTGGGCACTGAAGCTTTCTTT	CASSTEVGTEAFF
.	TRBJ2-1	TRBV6-5	.	15	TGTGCCAGCAGACTTGACGACGGATCCTACAATGAGCAGTTCTTC	CASRLDDGSYNEQFF
once	TRBJ2-4	TRBV18	TRBD1	18	TGTGCCAGCTCACCGACCGGGACAGGGTCCCTAGCCAAAAACATTCAGTACTTC	CASSPTGTGSLAKNIQYF
.	TRBJ2-1	TRBV7-2	TRBD2	14	TGTGCCAGCATCCCGGGGGGGGCCTACAATGAGCAGTTCTTC	CASIPGGAYNEQFF
.	TRBJ1-4	TRBV6-1	.	13	TGTGCCAGCAGTCAGGGACGGTTTGGACGGGTGTTTTTT	CASSQGRFGRVFF
.	TRBJ2-1	TRBV13	.	16	TGTGCCAGCAGCGCAAGCCCCCAGTTAGGCGACAATGAGCAGTTCTTC	CASSASPQLGDNEQFF
.	TRBJ1-2	TRBV5-6	.	16	TGTGCCAGCAGCACCCTGGACACTCTCGGGAATTATGGCTACACCTTC	CASSTLDTLGNYGYTF
.	TRBJ1-3	TRBV7-2	.	14	TGTGCCAGCAGCTTGTGGGGAGCTGGAAACACCATATATTTT	CASSLWGAGNTIYF
.	TRBJ2-7	TRBV27	TRBD2	16	TGTGCCAGCAGTTTAAAGGGCTCTGGCGGGAGTACCGAGCAGTACTTC	CASSLKGSGGSTEQYF
.	TRBJ1-4	TRBV27	.	14	TGTGCCAGCAGTGGGGTTGGGTCCGGAGAAAAACTGTTTTTT	CASSGVGSGEKLFF